The 23 T cell receptor beta chains in this list originate from one sample, sequenced in a study of T cell responses to AZD1222 COVID-19 vaccine. The method was immunoSEQ multiplex PCR; TCRdb's version includes in-frame clones alone and lacks a portion of them. The table has 120,000 or so clones, less than 95% seen once. Source: peripheral blood, taken on day 0 of AZD1222 vaccination. Every receptor here comes from an adult in good health.

The rearrangement joins TRBV6-4 to TRBJ2-1, with 11 bases lining up with TRBD2. Germline V gene data show CDR1 as MRHNA and CDR2 as SNTAGT. V lost 8 bases to trimming and J lost 6 bases; unmatched junction nucleotides: 18. The CDR3 loop spans 18 amino acids. The CDR3 region has the DNA TGTGCCAGCCCCGGACAGGGGATAGCGGGAGGGCGATTCAATGAGCAGTTCTTC. As protein: CASPGQGIAGGRFNEQFF.

As concerns this clone: The sample carries other DNA sequences with the same CDR3. The V gene is TRBV21-1, the J gene TRBJ1-1. TRBV21-1 is a known pseudogene. The CDR3 is 11 amino acids. The CDR3 nucleotides read TGTGCCAGCAGCAAAGAGGGTGAAGCTTTCTTT. This encodes CASSKEGEAFF.

This rearrangement joins TRBV6-5 to TRBJ1-2; D possibly corresponds to TRBD1 (6 bases). This CDR3 region has 14 residues. Germline CDR1 reads MNHEY; CDR2 reads SVGAGI. The V end lost 7 bases, the J end lost 5 bases, and 17 bases lay between the germline ends. The DNA of the CDR3 is TGTGCCAGCACAAGGACAGCCCAGGCTTATGGCTACACCTTC. As protein: CASTRTAQAYGYTF.

V usage is TRBV4-1 and J usage is TRBJ2-7; the match to TRBD2 covers 12 bases. CDR1 and CDR2 from the germline V gene are MGHRA and YSYEKL. Unmatched junction bases numbered 16, after V lost 1 base and J lost 6 bases. This CDR3 has 19 amino acids. CDR3 in amino acids: CASSQGGPSGRARPGEQYF. CDR3 nucleotide sequence: TGCGCCAGCAGCCAAGGGGGGCCTAGCGGGAGGGCCCGCCCTGGCGAGCAGTACTTC.

This chain links TRBV20-1 with TRBJ2-5; 10 nucleotides align to TRBD2. Per the germline V gene, CDR1 is DFQATT and CDR2 is SNEGSKA (reference sequence). CDR3 length equals 16 residues. Unmatched junction bases numbered 12, after V lost 3 bases and J lost 5 bases. DNA for the CDR3: TGCAGTGCTAGTGGGGCCAGCGGGAGGGCCTGGGAGACCCAGTACTTC. Protein sequence: CSASGASGRAWETQYF.

The chain recombines TRBV3-1 (or the pseudogene TRBV3-2) with TRBJ1-6; a possible D gene is TRBD1 (6 bases). The CDR3 spans 17 residues. In germline, CDR1 is LGHDT, CDR2 YNNKEL (reference sequence). Trimming left V 1 base short and J 10 bases short, with 20 bases between. The CDR3 loop is CASSQGTGGAGYSPLHF. The CDR3 DNA follows: TGTGCCAGCAGCCAAGGGACCGGGGGGGCTGGGTACTCACCCCTCCACTTT.

Comments on this clone: Other DNA sequences in this specimen translate into the identical CDR3. The chain links TRBV6-2 or TRBV6-3 to TRBJ1-6; no firm D call. Trimming took off 2 bases at V and 5 bases at J, with 4 bases between the two ends. There are 13 residues in the CDR3. The germline gives CDR1 MNHEY, CDR2 SVGEGT. CDR3 in amino acids: CASSYGDNSPLHF. In DNA form, the CDR3 reads TGTGCCAGCAGTTACGGGGATAATTCACCCCTCCACTTT.

The rearrangement links TRBV6-6 to TRBJ2-7; 9 nucleotides line up with TRBD1. In germline, CDR1 is MNHNY, CDR2 SVGAGI (reference sequence). Losses at the gene ends were 5 bases for V and 5 bases for J; bases not matched to a gene: 22. The CDR3 sequence is 19 residues long. The CDR3 is CASSPRPGTGNQGPNEQYF. The CDR3 coding sequence is TGTGCCAGCAGTCCACGTCCCGGGACAGGGAACCAAGGTCCTAACGAGCAGTACTTC.

This clone appeared once. This chain links TRBV9 with TRBJ2-1; D ambiguous. Germline V CDR1 and CDR2: SGDLS, YYNGEE. The CDR3 sequence is 14 residues long. Trimming took 0 bases from V and 6 from J, leaving 10 bases between them. CDR3 residues: CASSVVVGGNEQFF. In DNA, the CDR3 is TGTGCCAGCAGCGTAGTGGTAGGCGGCAATGAGCAGTTCTTC. Variable domain in full (rest from reference TRBV9 and TRBJ2-1): DSGVTQTPKHLITATGQRVTLRCSPRSGDLSVYWYQQSLDQGLQFLIQYYNGEERAKGNILERFSAQQFPDLHSELNLSSLELGDSALYFCASSVVVGGNEQFFGPGTRLTVL.

The chain uses TRBV7-3 and TRBJ2-1, with 8 bases identical to TRBD2. This CDR3 comprises 12 residues. With 10 bases clipped from V and 4 bases from J, the junction kept 3 bases outside the gene matches. The V gene's germline CDR1 is SGHTA and CDR2 FQGTGA. Written as DNA, the CDR3 is TGTGCCATGACTAGCGTTTACAATGAGCAGTTCTTC. The encoded protein is CAMTSVYNEQFF.

This clone was observed once. The rearrangement uses TRBV5-8 and TRBJ2-2, with TRBD2 matching 10 bases. After removal of 6 bases from V and 1 base from J, the junction contained 9 bases not matched to a gene. Germline lookup yields CDR1 SGHTS and CDR2 YDEGEE. The CDR3 runs to 17 residues. CDR3 amino acids: CASTPRRTSGNTGELFF. CDR3 nucleotide sequence: TGTGCCAGCACCCCACGGCGGACTAGCGGGAACACCGGGGAGCTGTTTTTT. Full variable domain (rest looked up from reference TRBV5-8 and TRBJ2-2): EAGVTQSPTHLIKTRGQQATLRCSPISGHTSVYWYQQALGLGLQFLLWYDEGEERNRGNFPPRFSGRQFPNYSSELNVNALELEDSALYLCASTPRRTSGNTGELFFGEGSRLTVL.

This clone came up a few times. This CDR3 reads CASSGGYSTEAFF. The CDR3 DNA is TGTGCCAGCAGCGGCGGTTACAGCACTGAAGCTTTCTTT. The chain carries TRBV5-4 and TRBJ1-1; unclear D gene. Germline V lookup: CDR1 SGHNT, CDR2 YYREEE (reference sequence). Trimming stripped 4 bases from V and 4 bases from J, with 11 bases between. This CDR3 has 13 residues.

The V call is TRBV6-5, the J call TRBJ1-1; D remains unclear. The CDR3 extends over 13 amino acids. With 1 base removed from V and 6 bases from J, the gap between germline ends came to 9 bases. Germline CDR1 reads MNHEY; CDR2 reads SVGAGI. The CDR3 DNA reads TGTGCCAGCAGTTACTTCAGGTATTCTGAAGCTTTCTTT. Amino acid sequence: CASSYFRYSEAFF.

V gene TRBV27 combines with J gene TRBJ2-3; 10 bases are a match to TRBD2. Trimming cost V 6 bases and J 4 bases; bases outside gene matches: 7. Germline-derived CDR1 and CDR2 are MNHEY and SMNVEV (reference sequence). The CDR3 consists of 15 residues. CDR3 sequence reads: CASRTTSGRPDTQYF. The CDR3 DNA reads as TGTGCCAGCAGAACGACTAGCGGGCGGCCAGATACGCAGTATTTT.

The gene calls are TRBV19 and TRBJ2-2; tentatively, D is TRBD1 (6 bases). In germline, CDR1 is LNHDA, CDR2 SQIVND (reference sequence). There are 14 residues in the CDR3. The V and J ends lost 5 bases and 5 bases respectively, with 12 bases between them. CDR3 nucleotides: TGTGCCAGTAGTGCCCAAACAGGGACCGGGGAGCTGTTTTTT. It translates to CASSAQTGTGELFF.

This rearrangement joins TRBV19 to TRBJ2-2; D gene ambiguous. Germline CDR1 and CDR2: LNHDA and SQIVND (reference sequence). The CDR3 length is 13 residues. The V end was cut by 7 bases, the J end by 3 bases, with 9 bases between. The CDR3 DNA follows: TGTGCCAGTACCTCCACGTACACCGGGGAGCTGTTTTTT. Protein product: CASTSTYTGELFF.

The chain links TRBV10-3 to TRBJ2-2; 9 bases agree with TRBD1. CDR1 and CDR2 from the germline V gene are ENHRY and SYGVKD. V lost 7 bases and J lost 2; bases outside the gene matches: 5. CDR3 length: 15 residues. The CDR3 region has the DNA TGTGCCATCACCGCGGGACAGGGTAACACCGGGGAGCTGTTTTTT. Translated: CAITAGQGNTGELFF.

This chain uses TRBV5-6 with TRBJ2-3, with 11 bases fitting TRBD1. The CDR3 length is 15 residues. Trimming cost V 3 bases and J 2 bases; bases outside gene matches: 2. CDR1 and CDR2 (germline): SGHDT, YYEEEE. CDR3 sequence (DNA): TGTGCCAGCAGCTCGGGACAGGGGGACACAGATACGCAGTATTTT. Protein sequence: CASSSGQGDTDTQYF.

The J gene is TRBJ1-1, the V gene TRBV27; tentatively, D is TRBD1 (5 bases). Between the trimmed V and J ends, which lost 7 bases and 4 bases, there was a span of 13 bases. The germline V gene encodes CDR1 MNHEY and CDR2 SMNVEV (reference sequence). The CDR3 has 13 residues. The CDR3 region has the DNA TGTGCCAGCAAATTTAGTGGGGGCACTGAAGCTTTCTTT. Residues: CASKFSGGTEAFF.

The V call is TRBV7-9, the J call TRBJ2-4, with a tentative D call TRBD2 (5 bases). Trimming removed 0 bases from V and 0 bases from J, with 12 bases in between. CDR3 length: 17 residues. CDR1 SEHNR and CDR2 FQNEAQ come from the germline V gene (reference sequence). The chain's CDR3 is CASSLAGAPIAKNIQYF. DNA for the CDR3: TGTGCCAGCAGCTTAGCGGGAGCTCCTATAGCCAAAAACATTCAGTACTTC.

This clone has only one observation. V is TRBV7-3 and J is TRBJ2-2; 7 nucleotides agree with TRBD2. The trim removed 5 bases at V and 0 bases at J, leaving 6 bases unmatched. The V gene's germline CDR1 is SGHTA and CDR2 FQGTGA. This CDR3 is built from 16 residues. The CDR3: CASSPWGTTNTGELFF. CDR3 bases: TGTGCCAGCAGCCCATGGGGGACTACGAACACCGGGGAGCTGTTTTTT.

This chain connects TRBV30 to TRBJ2-6; D gene unclear. Germline V gene lookup returns CDR1 GTSNPN and CDR2 SVGIG (reference sequence). Trimming removed 3 bases at V and 9 bases at J, with 3 bases between. The length of the CDR3 is 10 residues. The CDR3 protein is CAWRHNVLTF. The CDR3 DNA reads TGTGCCTGGAGACACAACGTCCTGACTTTC.

The V and J genes are TRBV28 and TRBJ2-3; 7 nucleotides agree with TRBD1. Germline lookup yields CDR1 MDHEN and CDR2 SYDVKM. After removal of 4 bases from V and 7 bases from J, the junction contained 11 bases not matched to a gene. The CDR3 length is 15 residues. CDR3 sequence (DNA): TGTGCCAGCAGTTCCGTGAGGGGGCAACTGAATACGCAGTATTTT. This sequence encodes CASSSVRGQLNTQYF. Variable domain in full (rest from reference TRBV28 and TRBJ2-3): DVKVTQSSRYLVKRTGEKVFLECVQDMDHENMFWYRQDPGLGLRLIYFSYDVKMKEKGDIPEGYSVSREKKERFSLILESASTNQTSMYLCASSSVRGQLNTQYFGPGTRLTVL.